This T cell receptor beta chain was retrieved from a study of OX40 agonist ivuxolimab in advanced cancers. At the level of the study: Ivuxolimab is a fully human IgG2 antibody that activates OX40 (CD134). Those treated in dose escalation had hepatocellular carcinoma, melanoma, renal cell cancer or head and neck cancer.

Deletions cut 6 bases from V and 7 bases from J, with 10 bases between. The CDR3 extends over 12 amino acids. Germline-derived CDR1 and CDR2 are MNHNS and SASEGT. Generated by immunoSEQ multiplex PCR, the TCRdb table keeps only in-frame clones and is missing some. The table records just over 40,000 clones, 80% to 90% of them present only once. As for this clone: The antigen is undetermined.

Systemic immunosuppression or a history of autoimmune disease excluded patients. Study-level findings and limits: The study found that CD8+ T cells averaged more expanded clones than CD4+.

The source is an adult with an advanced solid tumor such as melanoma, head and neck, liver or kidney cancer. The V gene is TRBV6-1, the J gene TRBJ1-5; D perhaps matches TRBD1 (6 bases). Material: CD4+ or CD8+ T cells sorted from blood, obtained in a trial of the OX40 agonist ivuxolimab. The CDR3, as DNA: TGTGCCAGCAGACAGGGAAGCCAGCCCCAGCATTTT. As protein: CASRQGSQPQHF.